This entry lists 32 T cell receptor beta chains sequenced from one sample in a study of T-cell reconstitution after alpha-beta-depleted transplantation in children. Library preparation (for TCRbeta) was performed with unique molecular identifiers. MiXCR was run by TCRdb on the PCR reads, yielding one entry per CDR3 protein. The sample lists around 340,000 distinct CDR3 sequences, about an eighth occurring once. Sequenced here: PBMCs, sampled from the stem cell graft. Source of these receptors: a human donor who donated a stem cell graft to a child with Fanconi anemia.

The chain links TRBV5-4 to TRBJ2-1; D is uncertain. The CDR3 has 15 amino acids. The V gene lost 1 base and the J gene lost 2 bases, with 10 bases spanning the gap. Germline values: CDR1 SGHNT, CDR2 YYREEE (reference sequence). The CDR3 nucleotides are TGTGCCAGCAGCTTGAAGCGATCCACCTACAATGAGCAGTTCTTC. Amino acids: CASSLKRSTYNEQFF.

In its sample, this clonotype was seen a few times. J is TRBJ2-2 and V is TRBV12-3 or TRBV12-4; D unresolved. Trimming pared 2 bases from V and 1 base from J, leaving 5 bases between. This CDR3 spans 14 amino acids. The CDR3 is CASSLFWNTGELFF. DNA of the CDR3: TGTGCCAGCAGTTTATTTTGGAACACCGGGGAGCTGTTTTTT.

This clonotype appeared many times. The CDR3 nucleotides read TGCGCCAGCAGCTTGGGTGCGGCAAAGACCTACGAGCAGTACTTC. This codes for CASSLGAAKTYEQYF. The gene calls are TRBV5-1 and TRBJ2-7; the D is unclear. CDR3 size: 15 residues. Trimming left V 0 bases short and J 2 bases short, with 12 bases between. Per germline, CDR1 SGHRS and CDR2 YFSETQ.

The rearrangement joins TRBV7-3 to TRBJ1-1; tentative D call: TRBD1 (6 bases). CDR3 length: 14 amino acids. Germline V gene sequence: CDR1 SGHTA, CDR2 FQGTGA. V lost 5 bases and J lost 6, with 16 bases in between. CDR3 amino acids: CASSQRTVGAEAFF. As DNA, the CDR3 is TGTGCCAGCAGCCAGCGGACAGTCGGGGCTGAAGCTTTCTTT.

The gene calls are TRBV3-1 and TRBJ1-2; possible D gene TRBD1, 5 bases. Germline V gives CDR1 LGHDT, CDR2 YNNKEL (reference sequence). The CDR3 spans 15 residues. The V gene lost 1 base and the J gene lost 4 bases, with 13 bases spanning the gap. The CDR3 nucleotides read TGTGCCAGCAGCCAAGGCGAGGGAAGGGGCTATGGCTACACCTTC. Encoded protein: CASSQGEGRGYGYTF.

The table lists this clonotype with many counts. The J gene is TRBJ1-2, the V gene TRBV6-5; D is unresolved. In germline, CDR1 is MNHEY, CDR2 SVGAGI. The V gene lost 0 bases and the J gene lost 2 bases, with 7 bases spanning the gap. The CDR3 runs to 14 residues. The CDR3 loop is CASSYSKSNYGYTF. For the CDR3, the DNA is TGTGCCAGCAGTTACTCTAAGAGCAACTATGGCTACACCTTC.

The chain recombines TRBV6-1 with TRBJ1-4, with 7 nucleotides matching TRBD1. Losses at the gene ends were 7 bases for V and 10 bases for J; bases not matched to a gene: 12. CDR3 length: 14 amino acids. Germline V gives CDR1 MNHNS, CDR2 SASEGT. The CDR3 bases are TGTGCCAGCATAGCTCCGGGACAGTTCGGAAAACTGTTTTTT. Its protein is CASIAPGQFGKLFF.

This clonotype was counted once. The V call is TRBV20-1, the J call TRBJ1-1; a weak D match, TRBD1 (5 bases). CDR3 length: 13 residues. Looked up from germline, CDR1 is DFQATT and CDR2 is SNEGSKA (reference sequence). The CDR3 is CSANRGGGTEAFF. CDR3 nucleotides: TGCAGCGCGAATCGTGGGGGGGGCACTGAAGCTTTCTTT.

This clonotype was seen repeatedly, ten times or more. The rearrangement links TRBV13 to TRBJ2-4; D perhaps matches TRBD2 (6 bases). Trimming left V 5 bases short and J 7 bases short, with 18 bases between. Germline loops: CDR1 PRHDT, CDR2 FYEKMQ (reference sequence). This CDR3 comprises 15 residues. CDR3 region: CASSRPTRWGNIQYF. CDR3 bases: TGTGCCAGCAGCCGACCGACTAGATGGGGGAACATTCAGTACTTC.

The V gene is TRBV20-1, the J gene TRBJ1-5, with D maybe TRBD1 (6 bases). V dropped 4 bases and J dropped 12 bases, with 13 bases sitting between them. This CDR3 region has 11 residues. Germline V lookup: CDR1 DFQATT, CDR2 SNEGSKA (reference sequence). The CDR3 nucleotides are TGCAGTGCTAAAGCAGGGGTGAGCCAGCATTTT. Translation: CSAKAGVSQHF.

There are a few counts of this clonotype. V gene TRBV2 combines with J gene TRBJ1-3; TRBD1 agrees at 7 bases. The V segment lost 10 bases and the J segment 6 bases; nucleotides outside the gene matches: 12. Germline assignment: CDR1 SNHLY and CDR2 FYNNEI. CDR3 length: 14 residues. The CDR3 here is CATRPGTESNTIYF. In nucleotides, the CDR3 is TGTGCCACCCGGCCCGGGACAGAGTCAAACACCATATATTTT.

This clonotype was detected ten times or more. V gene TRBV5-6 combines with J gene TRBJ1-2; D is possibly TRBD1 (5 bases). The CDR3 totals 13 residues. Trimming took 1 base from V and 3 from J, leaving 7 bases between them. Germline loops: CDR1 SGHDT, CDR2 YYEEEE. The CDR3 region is CASSLMGDYGYTF. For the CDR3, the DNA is TGTGCCAGCAGCTTGATGGGGGACTATGGCTACACCTTC.

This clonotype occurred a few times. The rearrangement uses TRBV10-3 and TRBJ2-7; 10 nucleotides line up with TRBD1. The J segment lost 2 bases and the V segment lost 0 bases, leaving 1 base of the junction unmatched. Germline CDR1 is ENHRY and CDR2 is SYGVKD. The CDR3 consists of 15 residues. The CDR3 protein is CAISESGTGAYEQYF. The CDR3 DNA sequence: TGTGCCATCAGTGAGTCTGGGACAGGGGCCTACGAGCAGTACTTC.

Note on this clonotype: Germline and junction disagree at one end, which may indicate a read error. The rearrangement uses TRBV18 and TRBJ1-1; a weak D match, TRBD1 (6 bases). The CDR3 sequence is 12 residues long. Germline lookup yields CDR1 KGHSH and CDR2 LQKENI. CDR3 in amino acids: CASSPQGPEAFF. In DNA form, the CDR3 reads TGTGCCAGCTCGCCACAGGGACCTGAAGCTTTCTTT.

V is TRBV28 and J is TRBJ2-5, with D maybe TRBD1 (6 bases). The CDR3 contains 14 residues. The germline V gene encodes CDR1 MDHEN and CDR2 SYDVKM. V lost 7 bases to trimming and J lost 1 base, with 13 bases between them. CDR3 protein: CASKGHTLQETQYF. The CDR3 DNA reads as TGTGCCAGCAAGGGACATACCCTCCAAGAGACCCAGTACTTC.

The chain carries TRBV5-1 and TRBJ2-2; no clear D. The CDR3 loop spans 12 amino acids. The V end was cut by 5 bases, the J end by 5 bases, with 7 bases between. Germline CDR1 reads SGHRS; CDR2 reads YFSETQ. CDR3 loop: CASRVLTGELFF. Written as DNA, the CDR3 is TGCGCCAGCAGGGTCCTGACCGGGGAGCTGTTTTTT.

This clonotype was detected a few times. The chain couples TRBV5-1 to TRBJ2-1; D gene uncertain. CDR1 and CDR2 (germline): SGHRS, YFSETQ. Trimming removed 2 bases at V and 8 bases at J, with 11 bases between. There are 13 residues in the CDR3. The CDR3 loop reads CASSFWGTDEQFF. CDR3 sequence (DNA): TGCGCCAGCAGCTTTTGGGGTACCGATGAGCAGTTCTTC.

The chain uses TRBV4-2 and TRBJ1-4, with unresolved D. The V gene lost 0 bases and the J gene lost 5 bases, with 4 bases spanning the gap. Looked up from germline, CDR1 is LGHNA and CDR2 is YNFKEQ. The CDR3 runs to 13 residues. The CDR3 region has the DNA TGTGCCAGCAGCCAAGACGGGAATGAAAAACTGTTTTTT. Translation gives CASSQDGNEKLFF.

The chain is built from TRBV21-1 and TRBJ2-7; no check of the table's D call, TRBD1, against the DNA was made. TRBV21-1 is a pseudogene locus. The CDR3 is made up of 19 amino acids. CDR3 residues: CASSKAPSTHPVSSYEQYV. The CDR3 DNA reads TGTGCCAGCAGCAAAGCCCCGTCGACTCACCCGGTAAGCTCCTACGAGCAGTACGTC.

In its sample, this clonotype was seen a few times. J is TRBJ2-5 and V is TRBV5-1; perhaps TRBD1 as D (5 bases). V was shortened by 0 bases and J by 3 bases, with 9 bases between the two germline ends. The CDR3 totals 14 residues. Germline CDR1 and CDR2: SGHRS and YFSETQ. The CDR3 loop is CASSLDTGEETQYF. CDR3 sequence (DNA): TGCGCCAGCAGCTTGGATACAGGAGAAGAGACCCAGTACTTC.

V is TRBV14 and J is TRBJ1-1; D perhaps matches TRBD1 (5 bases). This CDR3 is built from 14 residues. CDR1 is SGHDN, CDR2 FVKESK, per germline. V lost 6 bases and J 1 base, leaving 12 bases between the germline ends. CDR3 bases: TGTGCCAGCAGTTACGACAGCCCGAACACTGAAGCTTTCTTT. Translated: CASSYDSPNTEAFF.

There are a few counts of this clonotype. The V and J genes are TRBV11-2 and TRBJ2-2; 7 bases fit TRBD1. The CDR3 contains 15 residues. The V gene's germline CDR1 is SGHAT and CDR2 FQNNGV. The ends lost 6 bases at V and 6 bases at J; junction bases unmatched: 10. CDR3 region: CASRGRTGGSGELFF. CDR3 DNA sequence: TGTGCCAGCAGGGGTAGGACAGGCGGGTCCGGGGAGCTGTTTTTT.

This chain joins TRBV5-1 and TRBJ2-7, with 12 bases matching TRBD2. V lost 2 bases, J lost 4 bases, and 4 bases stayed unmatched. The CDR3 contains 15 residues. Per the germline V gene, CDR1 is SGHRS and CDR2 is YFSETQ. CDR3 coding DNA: TGCGCCAGCAGCTTAACGGGACTAGCGGGTTACGAGCAGTACTTC. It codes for CASSLTGLAGYEQYF.

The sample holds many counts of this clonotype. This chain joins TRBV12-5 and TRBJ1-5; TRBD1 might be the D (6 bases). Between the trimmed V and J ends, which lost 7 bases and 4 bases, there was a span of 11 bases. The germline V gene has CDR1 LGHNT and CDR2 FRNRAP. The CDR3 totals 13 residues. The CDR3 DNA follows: TGTGCTAGTGCCACGGACAGTAATCAGCCCCAGCATTTT. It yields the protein CASATDSNQPQHF. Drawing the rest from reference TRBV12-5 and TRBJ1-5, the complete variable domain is DARVTQTPRHKVTEMGQEVTMRCQPILGHNTVFWYRQTMMQGLELLAYFRNRAPLDDSGMPKDRFSAEMPDATLATLKIQPSEPRDSAVYFCASATDSNQPQHFGDGTRLSIL.

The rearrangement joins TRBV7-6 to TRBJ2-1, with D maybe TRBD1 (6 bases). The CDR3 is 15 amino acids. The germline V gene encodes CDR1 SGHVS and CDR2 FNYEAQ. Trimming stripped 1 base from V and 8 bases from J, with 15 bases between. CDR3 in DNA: TGTGCCAGCAGCTTAGATCCCACAGGGTTACATGAGCAGTTCTTC. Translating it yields CASSLDPTGLHEQFF.

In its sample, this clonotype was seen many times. The CDR3 protein is CASRTESGGKTQYF. The CDR3 bases are TGTGCCAGCAGAACAGAAAGCGGGGGGAAGACCCAGTACTTC. The rearrangement uses TRBV12-3 or TRBV12-4 and TRBJ2-5, with TRBD2 identical over 9 bases. CDR3 length: 14 amino acids. V was pared by 6 bases and J by 6 bases, with 8 bases of the junction left unmatched.

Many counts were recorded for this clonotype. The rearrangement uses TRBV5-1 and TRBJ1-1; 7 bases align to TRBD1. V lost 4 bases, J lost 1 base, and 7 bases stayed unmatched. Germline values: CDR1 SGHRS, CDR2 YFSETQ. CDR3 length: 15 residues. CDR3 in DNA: TGCGCCAGCAGCGCCGGACAGGCGGGGAACACTGAAGCTTTCTTT. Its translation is CASSAGQAGNTEAFF.

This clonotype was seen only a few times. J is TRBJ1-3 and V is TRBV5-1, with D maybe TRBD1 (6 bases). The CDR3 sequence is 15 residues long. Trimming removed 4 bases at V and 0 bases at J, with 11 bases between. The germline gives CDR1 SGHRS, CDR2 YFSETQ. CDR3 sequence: CASSRDTPSGNTIYF. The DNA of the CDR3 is TGCGCCAGCAGCAGGGACACCCCCTCTGGAAACACCATATATTTT. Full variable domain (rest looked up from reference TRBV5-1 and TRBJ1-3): KAGVTQTPRYLIKTRGQQVTLSCSPISGHRSVSWYQQTPGQGLQFLFEYFSETQRNKGNFPGRFSGRQFSNSRSEMNVSTLELGDSALYLCASSRDTPSGNTIYFGEGSWLTVV.

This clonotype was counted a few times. The CDR3 is CASSLEGRGNSPLHF. CDR3 DNA: TGCGCCAGCAGCTTGGAGGGGAGGGGGAATTCACCCCTCCACTTT. This chain links TRBV5-1 with TRBJ1-6; D perhaps matches TRBD1 (6 bases). Germline-derived CDR1 and CDR2 are SGHRS and YFSETQ. V shed 0 bases and J shed 7 bases, with 11 bases lying between them. This CDR3 is built from 15 residues.

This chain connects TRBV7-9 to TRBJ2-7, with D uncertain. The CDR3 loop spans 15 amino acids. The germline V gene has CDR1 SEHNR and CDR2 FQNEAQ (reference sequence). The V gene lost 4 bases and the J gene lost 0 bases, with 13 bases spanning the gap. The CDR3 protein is CASSSPGSLSYEQYF. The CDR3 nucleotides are TGTGCCAGCAGCTCCCCGGGTAGCCTCTCCTACGAGCAGTACTTC.

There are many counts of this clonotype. The CDR3 DNA sequence: TGTGCCAGCAGCCCAGGGGCCGGCTATGGCTACACCTTC. Amino acids: CASSPGAGYGYTF. The chain carries TRBV7-9 and TRBJ1-2; D perhaps matches TRBD1 (6 bases). V dropped 5 bases and J dropped 4 bases, with 11 bases sitting between them. This CDR3 is built from 13 residues. Germline V lookup: CDR1 SEHNR, CDR2 FQNEAQ (reference sequence).

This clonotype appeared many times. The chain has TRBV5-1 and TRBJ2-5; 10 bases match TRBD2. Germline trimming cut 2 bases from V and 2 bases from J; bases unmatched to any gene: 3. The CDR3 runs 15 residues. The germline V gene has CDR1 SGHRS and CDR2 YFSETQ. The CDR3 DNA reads TGCGCCAGCAGCTTACCGGGACTAGCGCAAGAGACCCAGTACTTC. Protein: CASSLPGLAQETQYF. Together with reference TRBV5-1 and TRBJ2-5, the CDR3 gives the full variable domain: KAGVTQTPRYLIKTRGQQVTLSCSPISGHRSVSWYQQTPGQGLQFLFEYFSETQRNKGNFPGRFSGRQFSNSRSEMNVSTLELGDSALYLCASSLPGLAQETQYFGPGTRLLVL.